This T cell receptor beta chain was obtained from a study of siplizumab effects on memory and regulatory T cells (dated by TCRdb to the late 2010s). About the investigation overall: The study looked at the effect of siplizumab, an anti-CD2 antibody, on alloreactive T-cell subsets in allogeneic mixed lymphocyte reactions made from human PBMCs.

Concerning this clone itself: This clone's antigen is unknown. No clone much larger than this one lies a single base away; base qualities are absent.

Sorted unstimulated T cells and proliferating T cells recovered from mixed lymphocyte reactions were subjected to TCRbeta CDR3 sequencing. Fresh whole blood from approximately ten HLA-typed healthy donors was used to isolate PBMCs. Unstimulated CD4+ regulatory T cells were FACS-sorted to map the origin of alloreactive clones. Receptors were amplified or captured by the immunoSEQ multiplex PCR assay. Each sample had about 10^5 TCR templates assayed by the deep sequencing platform. Genomic DNA extracted from sorted T cells was used for TCRbeta CDR3 sequencing. The original methods were these. Clonal analysis of TCRbeta CDR3 data was done in the R programming language. Alloreactive CD4+ and CD8+ clones were defined by comparing unstimulated samples with post-reaction CFSE-low samples. Regulatory or non-regulatory origin of alloreactive CD4+ clones was assigned by matching sequences to the sorted unstimulated Treg and non-Treg repertoires. This immuneACCESS table, as held by TCRdb, lists in-frame sequences with V and J called but not all clones. Of the missing ones, under half trace to an unresolved V gene in checked studies; the others have no known cause. That table is the source of V, J and clone size, and D and trimming were worked out from the DNA. The sample table shows about 110,000 clones, and roughly nine tenths are seen once. The ten biggest clones cover roughly 0.75% of the sample.

General study outcomes and caveats: Unstimulated naive T cells appeared to be more diverse than memory T cells, and naive cells seemed to make a substantial contribution to the alloresponse. Siplizumab significantly lowered the cumulative frequency of alloreactive sequences that could be traced to unstimulated CD4+ memory T cells. Sequences below about 10^-5 frequency were poorly captured, so only a minor fraction of alloreactive clones could be mapped to unstimulated subsets. Among mappable alloreactive CD4+ clones, an average Treg-derived fraction of 68.8% was observed with siplizumab, compared with roughly 27% in control reactions. Whether proliferating Tregs from siplizumab cultures actually had suppressive function was not functionally confirmed. A naive or memory phenotype could not be assigned to roughly 80-97% of proliferating CD4+ or CD8+ clones.

Sequenced input: Tregs sorted from blood. This clonotype was sampled from a human donor in good health.

CDR3 region: CASSLSGGPYGYTF. The DNA sequence reads TGTGCCAGCAGTTTATCGGGGGGTCCGTATGGCTACACCTTC. Recombination connected TRBV27 to TRBJ1-2; the D segment could be TRBD1, given 5 matching bases. The trim is 0 bases for V and 5 bases for J, with a gap of 10 bases between the germline ends. Looking up the germline V gene (reference sequence) yields CDR1 MNHEY and CDR2 SMNVEV. Inclusive of the bounding cysteine and phenylalanine, the CDR3 is 14 residues long. Solely the CDR3 DNA is kept, with 42 bases framed from the first base.